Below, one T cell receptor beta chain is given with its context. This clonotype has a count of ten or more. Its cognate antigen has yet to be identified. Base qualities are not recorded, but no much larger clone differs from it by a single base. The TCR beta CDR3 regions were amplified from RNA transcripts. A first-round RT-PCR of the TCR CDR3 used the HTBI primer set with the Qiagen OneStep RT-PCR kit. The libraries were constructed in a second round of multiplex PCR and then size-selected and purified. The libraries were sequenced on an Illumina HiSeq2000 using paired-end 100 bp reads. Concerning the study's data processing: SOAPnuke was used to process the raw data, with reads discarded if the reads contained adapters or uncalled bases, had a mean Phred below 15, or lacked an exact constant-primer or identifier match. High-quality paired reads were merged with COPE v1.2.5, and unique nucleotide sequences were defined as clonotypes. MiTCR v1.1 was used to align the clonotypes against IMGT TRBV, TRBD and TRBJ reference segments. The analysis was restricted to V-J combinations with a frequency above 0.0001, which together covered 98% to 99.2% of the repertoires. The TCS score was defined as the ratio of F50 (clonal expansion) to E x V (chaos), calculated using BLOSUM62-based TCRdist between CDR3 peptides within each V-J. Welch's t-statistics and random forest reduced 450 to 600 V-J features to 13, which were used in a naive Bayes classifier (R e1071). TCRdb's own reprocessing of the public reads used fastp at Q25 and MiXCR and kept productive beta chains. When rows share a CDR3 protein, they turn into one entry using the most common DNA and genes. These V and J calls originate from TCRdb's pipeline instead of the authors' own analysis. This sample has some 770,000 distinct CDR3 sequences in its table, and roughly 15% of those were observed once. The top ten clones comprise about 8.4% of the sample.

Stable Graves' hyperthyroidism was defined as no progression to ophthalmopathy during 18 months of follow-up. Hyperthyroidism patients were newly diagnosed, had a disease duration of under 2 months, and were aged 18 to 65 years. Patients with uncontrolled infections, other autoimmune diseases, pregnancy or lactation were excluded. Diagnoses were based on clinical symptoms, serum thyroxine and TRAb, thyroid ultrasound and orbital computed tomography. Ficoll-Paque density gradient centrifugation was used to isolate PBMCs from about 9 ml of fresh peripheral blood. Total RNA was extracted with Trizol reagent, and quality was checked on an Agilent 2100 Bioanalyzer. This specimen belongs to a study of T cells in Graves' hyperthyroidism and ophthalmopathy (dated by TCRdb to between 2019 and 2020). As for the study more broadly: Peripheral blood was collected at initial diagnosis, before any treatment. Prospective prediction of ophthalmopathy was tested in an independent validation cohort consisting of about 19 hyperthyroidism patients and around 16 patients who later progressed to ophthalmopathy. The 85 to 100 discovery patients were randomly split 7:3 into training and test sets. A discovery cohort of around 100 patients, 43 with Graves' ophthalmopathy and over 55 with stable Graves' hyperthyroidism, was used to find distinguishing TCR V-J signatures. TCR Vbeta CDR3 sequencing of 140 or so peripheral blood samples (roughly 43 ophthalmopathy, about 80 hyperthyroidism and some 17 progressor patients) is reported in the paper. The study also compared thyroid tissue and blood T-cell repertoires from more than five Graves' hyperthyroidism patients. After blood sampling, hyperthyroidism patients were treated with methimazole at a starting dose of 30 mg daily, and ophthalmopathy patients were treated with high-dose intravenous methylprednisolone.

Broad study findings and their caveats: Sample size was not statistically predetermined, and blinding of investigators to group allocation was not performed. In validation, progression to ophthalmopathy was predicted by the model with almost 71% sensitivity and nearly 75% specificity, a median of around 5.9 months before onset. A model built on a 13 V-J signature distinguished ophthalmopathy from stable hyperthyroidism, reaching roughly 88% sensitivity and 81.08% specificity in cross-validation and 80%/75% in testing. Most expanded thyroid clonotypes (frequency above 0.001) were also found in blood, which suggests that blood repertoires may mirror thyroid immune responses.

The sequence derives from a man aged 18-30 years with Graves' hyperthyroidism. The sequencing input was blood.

The nucleotide sequence is TGTGCCAGCAGCCAAACGCGGGACTCCTACGAGCAGTACTTC. The translation is CASSQTRDSYEQYF. The rearrangement joined TRBV3-1 to TRBJ2-7; TRBD2 is a possible D gene, resting on 6 matching bases. Trimming costs V 2 bases and J 0 bases, and their ends lie 8 bases apart. There are 14 amino acids in the CDR3, from cysteine to phenylalanine inclusive. The kept DNA is CDR3 alone, 42 bases in frame from the first base. Via the germline V gene (reference sequence), CDR1 is LGHDT and CDR2 YNNKEL.